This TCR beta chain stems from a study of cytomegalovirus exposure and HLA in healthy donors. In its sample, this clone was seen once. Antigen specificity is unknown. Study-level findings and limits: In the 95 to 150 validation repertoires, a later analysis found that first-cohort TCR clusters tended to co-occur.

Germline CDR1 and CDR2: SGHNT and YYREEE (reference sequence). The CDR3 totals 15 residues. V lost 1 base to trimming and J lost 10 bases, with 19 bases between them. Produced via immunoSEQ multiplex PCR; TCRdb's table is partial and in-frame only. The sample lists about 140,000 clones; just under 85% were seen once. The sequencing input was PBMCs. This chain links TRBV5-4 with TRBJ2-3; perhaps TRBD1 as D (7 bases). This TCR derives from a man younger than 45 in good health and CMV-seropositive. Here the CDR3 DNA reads TGTGCCAGCAGCTTGCAGGGGGAGGCTATCGTCCCGCAGTATTTT. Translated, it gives CASSLQGEAIVPQYF.